Listed below are T cell receptor beta chains from one sample, sequenced in a study of blood T cell repertoires in COVID-19. This table comes from immunoSEQ multiplex PCR, and its TCRdb copy is limited to in-frame clones, with some not included. The sample contains 100,000 to 150,000 clones, about four fifths of which appear only once. Sequenced input: peripheral blood. Receptors were obtained from a man between 60 and 70 years old with acute or convalescent COVID-19. Each CDR3 is given with its conserved first and last residue. D genes are given only for firm matches. Size tells how often a clone was seen (once, few, many) or the class of an expanded clone, and some rows leave it out.

J,V,size,D,length,DNA,CDR3
TRBJ2-1,TRBV19,.,.,14,TGTGCCAGTAGTATAGTGGGGGGAGGCTATGAGCAGTTCTTC,CASSIVGGGYEQFF
TRBJ1-3,TRBV28,.,.,14,TGTGCCAGCAGTGCGGAAGTCTCTGGAAACACCATATATTTT,CASSAEVSGNTIYF
TRBJ2-4,TRBV5-1,.,.,16,TGCGCCAGCAGCTTGGATGAGTGGGCGGCCAAAAACATTCAGTACTTC,CASSLDEWAAKNIQYF
TRBJ1-1,TRBV28,.,.,11,TGTGCCAGCAGAGCCTTGTTGGAAGCTTTCTTT,CASRALLEAFF
TRBJ2-3,TRBV2,.,TRBD1,15,TGTGCCAGCAGTTTTTTTCCGGACAGGGAAGATACGCAGTATTTT,CASSFFPDREDTQYF
TRBJ2-3,TRBV7-6,once,.,12,TGTGCCAGCAGCTCGGTCCAAGATACGCAGTATTTT,CASSSVQDTQYF
TRBJ2-1,TRBV7-9,.,.,11,TGTGCCAGCAGCTCCCGGGATGAGCAGTTCTTC,CASSSRDEQFF
TRBJ2-1,TRBV29-1,.,.,11,TGCAGCGTTTCTTATGGGGAGGAGCAGTTCTTC,CSVSYGEEQFF
TRBJ2-1,TRBV11-2,.,TRBD2,16,TGTGCCAGCAGCCCCCAACTAGCGGGAGCCTACAATGAGCAGTTCTTC,CASSPQLAGAYNEQFF
TRBJ1-5,TRBV20-1,.,.,11,TGCAGTGCGGCGGGGAATCAGCCCCAGCATTTT,CSAAGNQPQHF
TRBJ2-5,TRBV4-2,.,TRBD2,14,TGTGCCAGCAGCCAAGATCTAGCGGACGGGACCCAGTACTTC,CASSQDLADGTQYF
TRBJ1-5,TRBV27,.,.,14,TGTGCCAGCCTATCCGAAGATAGCAATCAGCCCCAGCATTTT,CASLSEDSNQPQHF
TRBJ2-6,TRBV28,.,.,14,TGTGCCAGCAGTGCTCCTCGGGGGGCCAACGTCCTGACTTTC,CASSAPRGANVLTF
TRBJ2-5,TRBV14,few,.,16,TGTGCCAGCAGCCAGGCGGGACTGATGTACCAAGAGACCCAGTACTTC,CASSQAGLMYQETQYF
TRBJ2-7,TRBV24-1,.,TRBD1,12,TGTGCCCGAGGGGGCCCAGACTACGAGCAGTACTTC,CARGGPDYEQYF
TRBJ1-5,TRBV21-1,.,.,12,TGTGCCAGCCGGGTGAGCAATCAGCCCCAGCATTTT,CASRVSNQPQHF
TRBJ2-3,TRBV3-1/TRBV3-2,.,.,15,TGTGCCAGCAGCCAAGAAGCGTTTAGCACAGATACGCAGTATTTT,CASSQEAFSTDTQYF
TRBJ1-6,TRBV3-1/TRBV3-2,.,TRBD1,16,TGTGCCAGCAGCCACCGGTGGGACAGGGATAATTCACCCCTCCACTTT,CASSHRWDRDNSPLHF
TRBJ2-3,TRBV5-1,once,TRBD1,14,TGCGCCAGCAAACGGACAGGGCACACAGATACGCAGTATTTT,CASKRTGHTDTQYF
TRBJ1-1,TRBV18,.,.,12,TGTGCCAGTACAGGGATGGGCACTGAAGCTTTCTTT,CASTGMGTEAFF
TRBJ2-7,TRBV6-6,.,TRBD2,15,TGTGCCAGCAGCGAACATGGGGGGAGGGTCTCCGAGCAGTACTTC,CASSEHGGRVSEQYF
TRBJ1-2,TRBV6-2/TRBV6-3,.,.,15,TGTGCCAGCAGTTCCCAAGGGGCGCTGGTCTATGGCTACACCTTC,CASSSQGALVYGYTF
TRBJ2-7,TRBV6-1,once,.,16,TGTGCCAGCAGTGAAGCGGGGGGTTACGGGAACTACGAGCAGTACTTC,CASSEAGGYGNYEQYF
TRBJ1-4,TRBV7-6,.,TRBD1,14,TGTGCCAGCAGCGTTGGACAGGGGGGCGAAAAACTGTTTTTT,CASSVGQGGEKLFF
TRBJ1-2,TRBV29-1,.,.,13,TGCAGCGTTGAATGGACAACTAACTATGGCTACACCTTC,CSVEWTTNYGYTF
TRBJ1-2,TRBV28,.,.,15,TGTGCCAGCAGTTCACCGGGCTCGAGGGACTATGGCTACACCTTC,CASSSPGSRDYGYTF
TRBJ1-2,TRBV18,.,.,13,TGTGCCAGCTCACCGGGGGGTAACTATGGCTACACCTTC,CASSPGGNYGYTF
TRBJ2-5,TRBV3-1/TRBV3-2,.,TRBD2,15,TGTGCCAGCAGCCTGAGCGGGAGTGATCAAGAGACCCAGTACTTC,CASSLSGSDQETQYF
TRBJ1-3,TRBV19,many,TRBD1,13,TGTGCCACTAAGGGACAGGGTAGGAACACCATATATTTT,CATKGQGRNTIYF
TRBJ2-7,TRBV30,.,.,12,TGTGCCTGGAGACAGGGTGTCCTTGAGCAGTACTTC,CAWRQGVLEQYF
TRBJ2-2,TRBV21-1,.,.,17,TGTGCCAGCAGCAAGGTGGAAGCGGGGACGAACACCGGGGAGCTGTTTTTT,CASSKVEAGTNTGELFF
TRBJ2-5,TRBV2,.,TRBD1,13,TGTGCCAGCCTCGGGACAGGACAAGAGACCCAGTACTTC,CASLGTGQETQYF
TRBJ1-5,TRBV11-2,once,.,14,TGTGCCAGCAGCTTAGGGGGCGGGGAGAGGCCCCAGCATTTT,CASSLGGGERPQHF
TRBJ1-3,TRBV5-4,.,.,15,TGTGCCAGCAGCTCCAGGACATCCTCTGGAAACACCATATATTTT,CASSSRTSSGNTIYF
TRBJ2-3,TRBV29-1,once,TRBD2,15,TGCAGCGCGAACGGACTAGCGGGAGCTACAGATACGCAGTATTTT,CSANGLAGATDTQYF
TRBJ1-2,TRBV27,.,.,15,TGTGCCAGCAGTACCATTTTTGGGGGGTGGTATGGCTACACCTTC,CASSTIFGGWYGYTF